A single sample is the source of the 10 T cell receptor beta chains below, sequenced in a study of high-grade serous ovarian cancer treatment subgroups. Assay: immunoSEQ multiplex PCR; the TCRdb copy retains only in-frame clones and omits some. The repertoire holds thousands of clones, with 82% as singletons. Tumor tissue was taken before any definitive surgery or chemotherapy was given. The sequencing input was tumor tissue. The receptors stem from a human donor with high-grade serous ovarian cancer.

This chain connects TRBV5-6 to TRBJ1-2; 7 bases align to TRBD1. V trimming: 2 bases; J trimming: 4 bases; junction bases outside the gene matches: 17. CDR1 is SGHDT, CDR2 YYEEEE, per germline. The CDR3 runs to 18 residues. The CDR3 nucleotides are TGTGCCAGCAGCTTTGGGCCAGTGACCGGGACAGATCTCTATGGCTACACCTTC. It yields the protein CASSFGPVTGTDLYGYTF.

V and J are TRBV28 and TRBJ2-1; D unclear. This CDR3 is built from 12 residues. Germline CDR1 and CDR2: MDHEN and SYDVKM. Between the trimmed V and J ends, which lost 1 base and 6 bases, there was a span of 4 bases. The CDR3 DNA reads TGTGCCAGCAGTTTATCCCCCAATGAGCAGTTCTTC. Translated, it gives CASSLSPNEQFF.

The gene calls are TRBV19 and TRBJ1-5; possible D gene TRBD1, 5 bases. Germline V lookup: CDR1 LNHDA, CDR2 SQIVND (reference sequence). V was cut by 11 bases and J by 0 bases, with 17 bases left in between. This CDR3 region has 15 residues. CDR3 bases: TGTGCCTCCTCCCCGGGGACCTATAGCAATCAGCCCCAGCATTTT. Protein product: CASSPGTYSNQPQHF.

This clone is large in the sample. The CDR3 DNA reads as TGTGCCAGCCCTATCGGACTAGCGGACGTTTCCTACGAGCAGTACTTC. Translating gives CASPIGLADVSYEQYF. This chain links TRBV25-1 with TRBJ2-7; 10 bases match TRBD2. The junction had 11 bases not matched to a gene; V was cut back by 8 bases and J by 1 base. Per germline, CDR1 MGHDK and CDR2 SYGVNS. CDR3 length equals 16 residues.

This chain uses TRBV27 with TRBJ1-1; D gene uncertain. V was shortened by 3 bases and J by 1 base, with 6 bases between the two germline ends. The length of the CDR3 is 13 residues. Germline V CDR1 and CDR2: MNHEY, SMNVEV (reference sequence). Here the CDR3 reads CASSLKRNTEAFF. CDR3 in DNA: TGTGCCAGCAGTTTGAAGAGGAACACTGAAGCTTTCTTT.

The V call is TRBV5-1, the J call TRBJ1-3; 7 bases map to TRBD1. V was pared by 0 bases and J by 3 bases, with 6 bases of the junction left unmatched. Germline CDR1 is SGHRS and CDR2 is YFSETQ. This CDR3 is 16 amino acids long. Here the CDR3 DNA reads TGCGCCAGCAGCTTGGACCGGGACAGCATTGGAAACACCATATATTTT. Translated, it gives CASSLDRDSIGNTIYF.

This clone was detected only a few times. The chain employs TRBV28 and TRBJ1-2; possible D gene TRBD1, 5 bases. Germline assignment: CDR1 MDHEN and CDR2 SYDVKM. This CDR3 is built from 17 residues. V lost 5 bases and J 0 bases, leaving 19 bases between the germline ends. DNA of the CDR3: TGTGCCAGCAGTACCCCGTTGAGTGGGACCGCTAACTATGGCTACACCTTC. Translating it yields CASSTPLSGTANYGYTF.

V is TRBV10-1 and J is TRBJ2-7, with 8 bases fitting TRBD1. CDR3 size: 15 residues. The ends lost 2 bases at V and 3 bases at J; junction bases unmatched: 6. Germline CDR1 WNHNN, CDR2 SYGVQD (reference sequence). The CDR3 DNA reads TGCGCCAGCAGTGAGGGGACAGGCAGACGCTACGAGCAGTACTTC. Amino acids: CASSEGTGRRYEQYF.

The V gene is TRBV11-2, the J gene TRBJ2-7; D call uncertain. CDR1 and CDR2 (germline): SGHAT, FQNNGV. This CDR3 comprises 14 residues. The ends were cut back, 1 base at V and 0 bases at J, with 7 bases in the middle. CDR3 protein: CASSLGQSSYEQYF. CDR3 nucleotides: TGTGCCAGCAGCTTAGGCCAAAGCTCCTACGAGCAGTACTTC.

J is TRBJ1-1 and V is TRBV27, with D perhaps matching TRBD1 (5 bases). Trimming took off 1 base at V and 2 bases at J, with 17 bases between the two ends. Germline V gene data show CDR1 as MNHEY and CDR2 as SMNVEV (reference sequence). The CDR3 extends over 17 amino acids. The CDR3 protein is CASSLYGFGGVNTEAFF. For the CDR3, the DNA is TGTGCCAGCAGTTTATATGGGTTTGGGGGGGTTAACACTGAAGCTTTCTTT.